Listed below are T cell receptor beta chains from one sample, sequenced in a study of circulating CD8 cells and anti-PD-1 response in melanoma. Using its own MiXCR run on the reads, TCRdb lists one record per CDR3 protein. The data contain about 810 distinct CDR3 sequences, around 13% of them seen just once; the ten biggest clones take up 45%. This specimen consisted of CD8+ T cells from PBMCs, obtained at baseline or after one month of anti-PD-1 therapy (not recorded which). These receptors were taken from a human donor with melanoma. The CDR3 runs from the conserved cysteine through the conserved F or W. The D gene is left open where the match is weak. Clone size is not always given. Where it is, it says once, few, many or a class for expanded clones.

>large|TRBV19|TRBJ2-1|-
TGTGCCACCGGGTTCGCTCAAGAGCAGTTCTTC
CATGFAQEQFF
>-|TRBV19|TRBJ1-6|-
TGTGCCAGTAGTATTGAGAGCTCCTATTATTCACCCCTCCACTTT
CASSIESSYYSPLHF
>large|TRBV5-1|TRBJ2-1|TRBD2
TGCGCCAGCACCCTAGCGGGGGGCTACAATGAGCAGTTCTTC
CASTLAGGYNEQFF
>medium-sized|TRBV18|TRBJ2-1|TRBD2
TGTGCCAGCTCTTCCACTAGCGGGGGGGATAATGAGCAGTTCTTC
CASSSTSGGDNEQFF
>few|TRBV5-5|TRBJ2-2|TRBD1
TGTGCCAGCAGCTTGGACCAGGGGGTTTACACCGGGGAGCTGTTTTTT
CASSLDQGVYTGELFF
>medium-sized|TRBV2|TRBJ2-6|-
TGTGCCAGCAGTAAACCGAACTCTGGGGCCAACGTCCTGACTTTC
CASSKPNSGANVLTF
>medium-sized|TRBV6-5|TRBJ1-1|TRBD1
TGTGCCAGCAGTGCGGACAGGATTGAAGCTTTCTTT
CASSADRIEAFF
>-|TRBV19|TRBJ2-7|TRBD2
TGTGCCAGTAGTGCCGGAGCGGGGGGAACCTACGAGCAGTACTTC
CASSAGAGGTYEQYF
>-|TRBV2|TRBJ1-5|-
TGTGCCAGCAGTGAGGTCATCCTTAGCAATCAGCCCCAGCATTTT
CASSEVILSNQPQHF
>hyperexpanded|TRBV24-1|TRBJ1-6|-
TGTGCCACCGCCGTCCCCGACCGGCAGGGGAGTTTATATTTCGGTTCACCCCTCCACTTT
CATAVPDRQGSLYFGSPLHF
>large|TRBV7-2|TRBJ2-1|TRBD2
TGTGCCAGCAGCGACCGGACTAGCGGGGTACACAATGAGCAGTTCTTC
CASSDRTSGVHNEQFF
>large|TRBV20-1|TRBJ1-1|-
TGCAGTGCTAGATCCGGGACGTCTCCGGGGGAAGCTTTCTTT
CSARSGTSPGEAFF
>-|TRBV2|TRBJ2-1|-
TGTGCCAGCATCCGACGGGGGGCAGCCCCAAATGAGCAGTTCTTC
CASIRRGAAPNEQFF
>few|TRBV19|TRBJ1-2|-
TGTGCCACCTGGGACTATGGCTACACCTTC
CATWDYGYTF
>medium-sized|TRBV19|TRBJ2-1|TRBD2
TGTGCCAGTAGTAAGACTAGCGGGGACTACAATGAGCAGTTCTTC
CASSKTSGDYNEQFF
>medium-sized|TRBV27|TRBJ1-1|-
TGTGCCAGCAGTTTATCGGGGTCTGTGGGGGTTGAAGCTTTCTTT
CASSLSGSVGVEAFF
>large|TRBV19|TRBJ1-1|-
TGTGCCAGTAGTATAAACAGTAACACTGAAGCTTTCTTT
CASSINSNTEAFF
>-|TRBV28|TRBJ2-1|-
TGTGCCAGCAGTTTGCAAAGCTCCTACAATGTGCAGTTCTTC
CASSLQSSYNVQFF
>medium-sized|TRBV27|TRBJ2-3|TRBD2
TGTGCCAGCAGTCCCGGGGGGGGCCCAAGCACAGATACGCAGTATTTT
CASSPGGGPSTDTQYF
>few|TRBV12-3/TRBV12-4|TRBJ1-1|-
TGTGCCAGCAGTCCCACTGGGGGAAACACTGAAGCTTTCTTT
CASSPTGGNTEAFF
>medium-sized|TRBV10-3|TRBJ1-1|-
TGTGCCATCAGTGAGTCGAAGCTCACTGAAGCTTTCTTT
CAISESKLTEAFF
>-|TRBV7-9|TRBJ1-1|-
TGTGCCAGCAGCTCAAATAGGAACACTGAAGCTTTCTTT
CASSSNRNTEAFF
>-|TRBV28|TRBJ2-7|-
TGTGCCAGCAGTCCAGGCCAATACGAGCAGTACTTC
CASSPGQYEQYF
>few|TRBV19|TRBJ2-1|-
TGTGCCAGTAGTACTTCACTGGCCTCCTACAATGAGCAGTTCTTC
CASSTSLASYNEQFF
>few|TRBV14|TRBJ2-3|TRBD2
TGTGCCAGCAGCCAAGGATGGGGAAGCGGGACTAGCGGGGATACGCAGTATTTT
CASSQGWGSGTSGDTQYF
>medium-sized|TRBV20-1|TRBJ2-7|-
TGCAGTGCATTAAAAGGACGGGGAAGCTCCTACGAGCAGTACTTC
CSALKGRGSSYEQYF
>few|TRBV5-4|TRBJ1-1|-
TGTGCCAGCAGCGCCAAAGGGGGGAACACTGAAGCTTTCTTT
CASSAKGGNTEAFF
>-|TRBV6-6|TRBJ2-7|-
TGTGCCAGCAGTTACAGTCCGAACTACGAGCAGTACTTC
CASSYSPNYEQYF
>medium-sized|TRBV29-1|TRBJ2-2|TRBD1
TGCAGCGTTGAGAGGATGGACAGGGTTGGGGCCGGGGAGCTGTTTTTT
CSVERMDRVGAGELFF